Following are 3 T cell receptor beta chains from one sample sequenced in a study of patients and donors after allogeneic stem cell transplantation (dated by TCRdb to 2018 to 2020). The library was built by means of RT-PCR. TCRdb lists the instrument as NextSeq 550. TCRdb trimmed the raw reads at Q25, called clones with MiXCR and kept productive beta chains. All rows with the same CDR3 protein become a single entry with the most common DNA and genes. For this sample the table gives about a million distinct CDR3 sequences, of which more than 15% were detected only once. The ten most abundant clones make up 5% to 6.5% of the sample. The sample consisted of blood, either unsorted or a sorted T cell fraction (not recorded which). All receptors come from a human donor who was either an allogeneic HSCT recipient or a stem cell or donor lymphocyte infusion donor (not recorded which). It is not recorded whose cells these are; they may come from a transplant donor.

V and J are TRBV12-3 or TRBV12-4 and TRBJ2-4; tentatively, D is TRBD1 (6 bases). CDR3 length: 14 amino acids. Deletions cut 1 base from V and 6 bases from J, with 10 bases between. This CDR3 is CASSLGGGSNIQYF. Here the CDR3 DNA reads TGTGCCAGCAGTTTAGGAGGGGGATCAAACATTCAGTACTTC.

The chain has TRBV20-1 and TRBJ1-1; unclear D gene. Germline-derived CDR1 and CDR2 are DFQATT and SNEGSKA (reference sequence). The V end lost 7 bases, the J end lost 7 bases, and 16 bases lay between the germline ends. This CDR3 spans 12 amino acids. The CDR3, as DNA: TGCAGTGTCGCTGGAAGGGTTGGTGAAGCTTTCTTT. Translating it yields CSVAGRVGEAFF.

The chain employs TRBV9 and TRBJ2-7; the D gene is possibly TRBD1 (5 bases). Germline V gene lookup returns CDR1 SGDLS and CDR2 YYNGEE. V was shortened by 3 bases and J by 0 bases, with 16 bases between the two germline ends. This CDR3 is 16 amino acids long. The CDR3 coding sequence is TGTGCCAGCAGCGCCTTAGGGGCGGACCCCTCCTACGAGCAGTACTTC. Translated, it gives CASSALGADPSYEQYF.